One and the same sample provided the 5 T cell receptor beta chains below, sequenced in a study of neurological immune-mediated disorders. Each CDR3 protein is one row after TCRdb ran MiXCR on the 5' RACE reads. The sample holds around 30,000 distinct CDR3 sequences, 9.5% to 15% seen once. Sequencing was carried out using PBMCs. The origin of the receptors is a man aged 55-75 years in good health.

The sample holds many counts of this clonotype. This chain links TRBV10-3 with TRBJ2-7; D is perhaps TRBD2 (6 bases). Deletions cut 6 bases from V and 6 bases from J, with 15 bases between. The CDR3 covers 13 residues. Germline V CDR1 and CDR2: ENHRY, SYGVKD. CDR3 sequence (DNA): TGTGCCATCAGGAAAACGGACTACCCCGAGCAGTACTTC. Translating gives CAIRKTDYPEQYF.

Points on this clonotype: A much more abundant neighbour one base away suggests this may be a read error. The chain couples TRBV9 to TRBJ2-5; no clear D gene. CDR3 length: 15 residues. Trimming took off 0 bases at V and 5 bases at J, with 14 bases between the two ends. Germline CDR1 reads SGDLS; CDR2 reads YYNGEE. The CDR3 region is CASSVDWQDGETQYF. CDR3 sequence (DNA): TGTGCCAGCAGCGTAGACTGGCAGGATGGGGAGACCCAGTACTTC.

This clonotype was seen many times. DNA for the CDR3: TGCGCCAGCAGCCCTGGTCAGGGACAGGGAAAACTGTTTTTT. As protein: CASSPGQGQGKLFF. The chain is built from TRBV5-1 and TRBJ1-4; 9 bases line up with TRBD1. V shed 4 bases and J 10 bases; nucleotides not matched to a gene: 8. Germline CDR1 reads SGHRS; CDR2 reads YFSETQ. CDR3 length: 14 residues.

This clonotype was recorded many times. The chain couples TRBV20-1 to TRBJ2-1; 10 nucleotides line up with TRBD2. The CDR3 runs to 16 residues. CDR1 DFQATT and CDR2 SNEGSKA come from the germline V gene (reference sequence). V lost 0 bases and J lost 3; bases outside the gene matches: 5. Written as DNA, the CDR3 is TGCAGTGCTAGAGATAGCGAGCGGGGGGGCTACAATGAGCAGTTCTTC. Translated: CSARDSERGGYNEQFF.

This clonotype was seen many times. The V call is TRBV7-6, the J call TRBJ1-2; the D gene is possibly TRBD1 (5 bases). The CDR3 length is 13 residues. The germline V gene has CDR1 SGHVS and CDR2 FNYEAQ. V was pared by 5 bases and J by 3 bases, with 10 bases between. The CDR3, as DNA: TGTGCCAGCAGCAAAGGACAAGACTATGGCTACACCTTC. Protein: CASSKGQDYGYTF.